This T cell receptor beta chain was found in a study of blood T cells in healthy people across ages (dated by TCRdb to the mid-2010s). Regarding the study in general: In model experiments, template switching captured about one uniquely barcoded TCR beta cDNA molecule for every two T cells. The study measured age-related changes in TCR beta repertoire diversity using deep sequencing normalized with unique cDNA molecular identifiers. The donors were divided into four age groups: young (average roughly 17 years), middle-aged (almost 40), aged (approximately 62) and long-lived (about 90). For two donors (one aged 18 to 30 and one aged 80 or older), the study analyzed two additional independent replicas of 1 million unique cDNA reads from the same blood draw.

Donors were 40 or so systemically healthy Caucasian individuals from Russia aged roughly 6 to 100 years. About 9.8 milliliters of peripheral blood were drawn from each donor into EDTA-treated Vacutainer tubes. Ficoll-Paque density-gradient centrifugation was used to isolate PBMCs, with at least 6 million obtained per sample. Trizol reagent was used to extract total RNA from the PBMCs, yielding at least 6 micrograms per sample. Naive CD45RAhigh/CD27high T cell percentages were measured by flow cytometry on a PBMC aliquot from every donor. In the germline V gene (reference sequence), CDR1 corresponds to DFQATT and CDR2 to SNEGSKA. Measured from the cysteine to the phenylalanine, the CDR3 is 17 residues long. Only CDR3 DNA remains: 51 bases, in frame from the first base. Trimming costs V 0 bases and J 8 bases, and their ends lie 20 bases apart. The sample holds a few counts of this clonotype. Its antigen is still unknown. Per-nucleotide qualities are absent, and no much larger clonotype sits a single base away.

Summary of the overall study and its limitations: Compared with the aged group, more naive CD4+ T cells, fewer expanded clones and increased TCR diversity were shown by the long-lived group, suggesting age selection. Total diversity estimates from one million sequenced T cells were considered lower bounds and underestimates. There was a strong correlation between observed TCR beta diversity and the percentage of naive T cells measured by flow cytometry. As age increased, observed TCR beta diversity per million T cells dropped in a roughly linear way, and a significant reduction was already evident by age 40. Since profiling was done on bulk unsorted PBMCs, naive and antigen-experienced compartments could not be conclusively compared. Donor CMV infection status was unknown, potentially confounding age-related changes in expanded clonotypes.

The library relied on 5' RACE. Sequencing was carried out with an Illumina HiSeq 2500. The second PCR ran for about 7 to 11 cycles and used a J-beta primer mix along with a sample-barcoded 5' primer. A template-switch 5' adaptor carrying 12 random nucleotides introduced a unique molecular identifier onto each TCR beta cDNA molecule. At least 2.5 million CDR3-containing paired-end reads were obtained from each sample. The Mint cDNA synthesis kit, primed by a TRBC-specific oligonucleotide, was used to synthesize first-strand cDNA from all RNA. Following uracil-DNA glycosylase treatment, all cDNA underwent a first 18-cycle PCR with the universal primers M1SS and BC2_uni_R. Per the original workflow: Normalization of each sample was performed by random selection of 1 million high-quality reads, each carrying a distinct molecular identifier. Instead of being binned into consensus sequences, reads that shared molecular identifiers were thrown out. CDR3 identification, clonotype clustering and error correction used MiTCR with a Q25 quality threshold and the strictest error-elimination algorithm. A nonparametric unseen species model using Euler transformation provided a lower-bound estimate of total TCR beta diversity. The public reads were quality trimmed at Q25 with fastp and then assembled into clones with MiXCR by TCRdb, keeping productive beta chains. Each CDR3 protein appears once, grouped with its most common genes and DNA. TCRdb's processing, not the authors' own work, is the source of the V and J calls. The table for this sample lists roughly 550,000 distinct CDR3 sequences; nearly 25% of them were counted only once. Approximately 10% of the sample is held by the ten biggest clonotypes.

This sample also appeared in a second study, on T cells of mothers and their children. In that second paper, the authors write: Nine systemically healthy Caucasian individuals, comprising three mothers and their six children, were included as donors. cDNA synthesis used all of the extracted RNA, with roughly 1.5 ug of RNA in each 15 ul reaction. Sample barcodes and 2-4 random nucleotides were added via the M1S primer in the second PCR. More than 9 million TCR beta CDR3 reads were obtained from each mother, and millions of reads were obtained from each child. TCR recombination output is similarly shaped by thymic selection in related and unrelated pairs, with a minor effect exerted by inherited differences. Normalized repertoire overlap was always slightly but never significantly higher in related than unrelated mother-child pairs. No persistent microchimeric T cell clones were found, with a detection sensitivity of approximately 94 clones per million clonotypes. In the study, deep NGS was used to compare the TCR beta repertoires of mothers and children, and features distinguishing related mother-child pairs from unrelated individuals were sought. On average, the children were 11 +/- 4 years old, while the mothers were around 42 +/- 4 years old. After adapters were ligated using NEBNext reagents, the libraries underwent 100+100 nt paired-end sequencing on an Illumina HiSeq 2000. To prevent cross-contamination, the mother and child libraries were prepared one month apart and sequenced in separate runs. For each donor, between about 500,000 and 2,200,000 distinct TCR beta clonotypes were identified. Naive TCR beta clonotypes were estimated from low-frequency clonotypes matched to each donor's FACS-determined naive share, without sorting.

The sequenced sample consisted of blood. The sequence joins TRBV20-1 to TRBJ1-6; the D gene is perhaps TRBD1, from 6 matching bases. This clonotype was sampled from a boy aged 5 to 17 in good health. The CDR3 protein sequence reads: CSAREPTTGTSYSPLHF. The bases read TGCAGTGCTAGAGAGCCAACTACAGGGACTAGTTATTCACCCCTCCACTTT.